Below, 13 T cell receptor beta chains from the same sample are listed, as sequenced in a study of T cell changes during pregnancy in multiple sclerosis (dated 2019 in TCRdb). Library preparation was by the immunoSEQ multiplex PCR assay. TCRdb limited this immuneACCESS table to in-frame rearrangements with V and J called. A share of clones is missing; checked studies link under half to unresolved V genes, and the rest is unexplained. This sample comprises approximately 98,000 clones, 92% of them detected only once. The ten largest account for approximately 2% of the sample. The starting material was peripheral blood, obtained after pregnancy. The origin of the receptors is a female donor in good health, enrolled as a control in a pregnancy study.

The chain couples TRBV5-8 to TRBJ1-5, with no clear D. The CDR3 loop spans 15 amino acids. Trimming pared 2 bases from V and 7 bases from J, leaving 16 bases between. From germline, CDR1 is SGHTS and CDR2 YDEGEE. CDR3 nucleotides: TGTGCCAGCAGCTTTCCCCTCACGACGGGGCAGCCCCAGCATTTT. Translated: CASSFPLTTGQPQHF.

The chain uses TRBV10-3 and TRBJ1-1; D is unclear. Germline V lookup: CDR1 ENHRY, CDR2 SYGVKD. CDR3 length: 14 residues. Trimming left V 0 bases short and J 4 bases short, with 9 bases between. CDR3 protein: CAISESAESTEAFF. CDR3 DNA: TGTGCCATCAGTGAGTCCGCGGAAAGCACTGAAGCTTTCTTT.

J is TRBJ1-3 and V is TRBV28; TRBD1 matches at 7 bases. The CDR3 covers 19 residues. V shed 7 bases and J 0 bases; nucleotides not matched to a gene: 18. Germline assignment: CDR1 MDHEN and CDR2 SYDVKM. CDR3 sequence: CASTTRDSQKWFSGNTIYF. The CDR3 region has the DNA TGTGCCAGCACCACCCGGGACAGCCAGAAGTGGTTCTCTGGAAACACCATATATTTT.

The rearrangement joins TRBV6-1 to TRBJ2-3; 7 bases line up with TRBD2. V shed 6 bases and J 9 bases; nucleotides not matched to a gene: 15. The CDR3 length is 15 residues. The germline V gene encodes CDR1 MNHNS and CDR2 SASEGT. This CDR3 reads CASRAGGGFLDTQYF. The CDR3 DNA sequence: TGTGCCAGCAGAGCTGGCGGGGGTTTCCTGGACACGCAGTATTTT.

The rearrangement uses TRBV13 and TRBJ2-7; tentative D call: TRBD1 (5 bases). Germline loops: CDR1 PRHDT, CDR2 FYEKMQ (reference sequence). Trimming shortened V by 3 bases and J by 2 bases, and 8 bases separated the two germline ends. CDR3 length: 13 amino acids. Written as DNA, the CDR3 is TGTGCCAGCAGCTTCAGGGCGGCCTACGAGCAGTACTTC. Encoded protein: CASSFRAAYEQYF.

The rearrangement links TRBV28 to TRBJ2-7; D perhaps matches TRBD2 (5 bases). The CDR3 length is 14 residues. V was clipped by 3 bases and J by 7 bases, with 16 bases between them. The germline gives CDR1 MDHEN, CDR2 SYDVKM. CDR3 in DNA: TGTGCCAGCAGTTTGGCGGGCGGCCAGCGGGAGCAGTACTTC. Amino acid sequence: CASSLAGGQREQYF.

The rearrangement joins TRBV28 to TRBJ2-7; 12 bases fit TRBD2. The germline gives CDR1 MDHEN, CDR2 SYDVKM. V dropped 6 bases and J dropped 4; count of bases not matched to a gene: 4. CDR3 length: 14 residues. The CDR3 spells CASRSLAGGYEQYF. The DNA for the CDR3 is TGTGCCAGCAGGTCACTAGCGGGGGGTTACGAGCAGTACTTC.

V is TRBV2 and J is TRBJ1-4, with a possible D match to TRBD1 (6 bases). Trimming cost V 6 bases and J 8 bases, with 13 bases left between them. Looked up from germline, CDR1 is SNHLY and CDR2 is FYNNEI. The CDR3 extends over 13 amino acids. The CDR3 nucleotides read TGTGCCAGCAGGGGCACCCAGGGGGAAAAACTGTTTTTT. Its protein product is CASRGTQGEKLFF.

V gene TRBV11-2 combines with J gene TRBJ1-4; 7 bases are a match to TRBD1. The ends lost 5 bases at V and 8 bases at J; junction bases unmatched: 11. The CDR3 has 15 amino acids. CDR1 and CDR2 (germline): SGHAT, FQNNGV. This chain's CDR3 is CASSRYRGLGEKLFF. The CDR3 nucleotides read TGTGCCAGCAGCCGTTATAGGGGGCTGGGGGAAAAACTGTTTTTT.

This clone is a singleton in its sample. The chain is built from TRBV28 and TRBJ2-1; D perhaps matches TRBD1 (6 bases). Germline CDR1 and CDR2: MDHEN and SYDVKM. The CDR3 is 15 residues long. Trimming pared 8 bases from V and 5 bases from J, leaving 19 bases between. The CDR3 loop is CASGGGGETHNEQFF. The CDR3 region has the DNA TGTGCCAGCGGGGGCGGAGGAGAAACACACAATGAGCAGTTCTTC.

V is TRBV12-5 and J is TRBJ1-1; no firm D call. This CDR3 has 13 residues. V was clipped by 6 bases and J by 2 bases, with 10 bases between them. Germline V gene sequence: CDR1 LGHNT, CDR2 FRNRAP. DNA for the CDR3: TGTGCTAGTGGCCAAAAACTAAACACTGAAGCTTTCTTT. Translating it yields CASGQKLNTEAFF.

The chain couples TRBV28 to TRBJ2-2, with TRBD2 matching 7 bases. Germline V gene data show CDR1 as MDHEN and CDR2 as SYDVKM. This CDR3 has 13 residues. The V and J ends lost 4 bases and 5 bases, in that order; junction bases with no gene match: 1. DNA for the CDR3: TGTGCCAGCAGTTGGGAGGGGACCGGGGAGCTGTTTTTT. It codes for CASSWEGTGELFF.

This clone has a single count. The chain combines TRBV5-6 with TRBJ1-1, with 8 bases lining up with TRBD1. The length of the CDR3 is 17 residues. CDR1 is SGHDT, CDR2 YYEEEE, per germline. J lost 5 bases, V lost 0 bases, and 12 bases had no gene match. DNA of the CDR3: TGTGCCAGCAGCTTGGCCCAGGGGGCGCTCAGCGGGACTGAAGCTTTCTTT. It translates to CASSLAQGALSGTEAFF.